This TCR beta chain derives from a study of post-analysis software for immune sequencing data. Study-level findings and limits: There were a few TRBV segments more frequent in patients than controls, and TRBV5-6, TRBV5-1 and TRBV20-1 were among them.

Unique molecular identifiers were carried by the TCR beta cDNA libraries. TCRdb independently ran MiXCR on the PCR reads; one entry per CDR3 protein. The repertoire holds roughly 400,000 distinct CDR3 sequences, with about 39% as singletons. Notes on this clonotype: The antigen is not known.

Germline V gene lookup returns CDR1 MNHEY and CDR2 SVGAGI. V gave up 1 base and J gave up 7 bases; unmatched junction bases: 6. This CDR3 contains 16 residues. The V call is TRBV6-5, the J call TRBJ2-1, with 11 bases aligning to TRBD2. Sequencing input: blood. The clonotype comes from a girl aged 2 to 10 with multiple sclerosis. The CDR3 coding sequence is TGTGCCAGCAGTTACTGGCCGGGGACTAGCGGAAATGAGCAGTTCTTC. Amino acid sequence: CASSYWPGTSGNEQFF.